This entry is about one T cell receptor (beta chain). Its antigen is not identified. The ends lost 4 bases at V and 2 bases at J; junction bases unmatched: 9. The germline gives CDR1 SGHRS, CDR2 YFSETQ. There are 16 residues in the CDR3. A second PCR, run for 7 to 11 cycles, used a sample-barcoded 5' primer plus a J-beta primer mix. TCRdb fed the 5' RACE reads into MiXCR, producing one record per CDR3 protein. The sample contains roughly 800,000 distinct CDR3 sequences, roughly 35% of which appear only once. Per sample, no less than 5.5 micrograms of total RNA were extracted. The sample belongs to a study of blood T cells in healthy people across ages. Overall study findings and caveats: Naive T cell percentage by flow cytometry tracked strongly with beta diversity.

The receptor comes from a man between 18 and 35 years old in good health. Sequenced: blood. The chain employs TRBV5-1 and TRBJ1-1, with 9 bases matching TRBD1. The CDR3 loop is CASSALGGQGNTEAFF. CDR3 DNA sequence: TGCGCCAGCAGCGCCCTGGGGGGACAGGGAAACACTGAAGCTTTCTTT. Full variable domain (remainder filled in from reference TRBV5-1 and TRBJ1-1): KAGVTQTPRYLIKTRGQQVTLSCSPISGHRSVSWYQQTPGQGLQFLFEYFSETQRNKGNFPGRFSGRQFSNSRSEMNVSTLELGDSALYLCASSALGGQGNTEAFFGQGTRLTVV.